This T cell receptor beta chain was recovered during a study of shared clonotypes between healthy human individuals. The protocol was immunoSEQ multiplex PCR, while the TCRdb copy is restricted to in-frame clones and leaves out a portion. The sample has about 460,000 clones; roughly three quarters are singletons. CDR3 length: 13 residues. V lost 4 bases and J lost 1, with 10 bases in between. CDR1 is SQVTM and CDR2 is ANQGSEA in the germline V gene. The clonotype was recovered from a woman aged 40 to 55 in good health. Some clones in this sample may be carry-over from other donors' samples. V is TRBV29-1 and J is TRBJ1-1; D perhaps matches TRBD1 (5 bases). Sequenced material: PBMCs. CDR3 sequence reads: CSVARDGNTEAFF. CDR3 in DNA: TGCAGCGTTGCCAGGGACGGGAACACTGAAGCTTTCTTT.